These T cell receptor beta chains were read from a single sample in a study of shared clonotypes between healthy human individuals. Assay used: immunoSEQ multiplex PCR; TCRdb lists only in-frame clones, some missing. The data contain around 2.3 million clones, under 97% of them seen just once; the ten biggest clones take up more than 0.1%. The sequencing input was naive CD4+ T cells sorted from blood. The receptors here all came from a man between 18 and 35 years old in good health. Each CDR3 is given with its conserved first and last residue. Fields, in order: D gene, clone size, V gene, CDR3 length, J gene, CDR3 DNA, CDR3 protein. A D gene is named only where the DNA matches it firmly. Some rows mark clone size as missing; the rest say once, few, many or name a class of expanded clone.

D gene: -
clone size: -
V gene: TRBV2
CDR3 length: 13
J gene: TRBJ1-6
CDR3 DNA: TGTGCCAGCAGTGACGATGGGTTTTCACCCCTCCACTTT
CDR3 protein: CASSDDGFSPLHF

D gene: TRBD1
clone size: -
V gene: TRBV6-4
CDR3 length: 14
J gene: TRBJ2-2
CDR3 DNA: TGTGCCAGCAGTGTCGGGACAGACACCGGGGAGCTGTTTTTT
CDR3 protein: CASSVGTDTGELFF

D gene: -
clone size: -
V gene: TRBV10-1
CDR3 length: 15
J gene: TRBJ1-5
CDR3 DNA: TGCGCCAGCAGGTACAGGGTTCGGGCAAGTCAGCCCCAGCATTTT
CDR3 protein: CASRYRVRASQPQHF

D gene: -
clone size: -
V gene: TRBV10-1
CDR3 length: 17
J gene: TRBJ2-7
CDR3 DNA: TGCGCCAGCAGTGAGGGGGAGCAGAGTATCCTAACCTACGAGCAGTACTTC
CDR3 protein: CASSEGEQSILTYEQYF

D gene: -
clone size: -
V gene: TRBV6-1
CDR3 length: 15
J gene: TRBJ1-2
CDR3 DNA: TGTGCCATCAGTGAGTCGCAGGGTATGAACTATGGCTACACCTTC
CDR3 protein: CAISESQGMNYGYTF

D gene: TRBD1
clone size: -
V gene: TRBV5-6
CDR3 length: 15
J gene: TRBJ2-3
CDR3 DNA: TGTGCCAGCAGCTGGGGACAGGGTAGCACAGATACGCAGTATTTT
CDR3 protein: CASSWGQGSTDTQYF

D gene: -
clone size: once
V gene: TRBV5-1
CDR3 length: 14
J gene: TRBJ1-6
CDR3 DNA: TGCGCCAGCAGCTTGGCCCCACGGGATTCACCCCTCCACTTT
CDR3 protein: CASSLAPRDSPLHF

D gene: -
clone size: -
V gene: TRBV28
CDR3 length: 10
J gene: TRBJ2-7
CDR3 DNA: TGTGCCAGCAGTTCCCGCGAGCAGTACTTC
CDR3 protein: CASSSREQYF

D gene: TRBD2
clone size: -
V gene: TRBV5-1
CDR3 length: 16
J gene: TRBJ2-5
CDR3 DNA: TGCGCCAGCAGCTCGGTACCTAGCGGGGGGCAAGAGACCCAGTACTTC
CDR3 protein: CASSSVPSGGQETQYF

D gene: -
clone size: once
V gene: TRBV7-2
CDR3 length: 14
J gene: TRBJ1-2
CDR3 DNA: TGTGCCAGCAGCTTATCTGGGGGAAACTATGGCTACACCTTC
CDR3 protein: CASSLSGGNYGYTF

D gene: -
clone size: -
V gene: TRBV6-6
CDR3 length: 14
J gene: TRBJ2-7
CDR3 DNA: TGTGCCAGCAGCCAACCCGAGTCGTCCTACGAGCAGTACTTC
CDR3 protein: CASSQPESSYEQYF